Listed here are 32 T cell receptor beta chains from one sample, sequenced in a study of blood T cell repertoires in COVID-19. Clones were read by immunoSEQ multiplex PCR, and TCRdb kept only the in-frame ones, dropping some. The sample holds 140,000 to 150,000 clones; approximately 86% are singletons and the top ten take around 0.91%. Sequencing was carried out using peripheral blood. The receptor source for this set is a woman aged 50 to 60 with acute or convalescent COVID-19.

V is TRBV28 and J is TRBJ1-1, with D unclear. Trimming left V 11 bases short and J 0 bases short, with 19 bases between. The CDR3 has 15 residues. Germline-derived CDR1 and CDR2 are MDHEN and SYDVKM. The CDR3 is CAASTGSYMNTEAFF. CDR3 DNA sequence: TGTGCCGCTTCCACGGGGAGTTACATGAACACTGAAGCTTTCTTT. Full variable domain (remainder filled in from reference TRBV28 and TRBJ1-1): DVKVTQSSRYLVKRTGEKVFLECVQDMDHENMFWYRQDPGLGLRLIYFSYDVKMKEKGDIPEGYSVSREKKERFSLILESASTNQTSMYLCAASTGSYMNTEAFFGQGTRLTVV.

The genes are TRBV3-1 (or the pseudogene TRBV3-2) and TRBJ1-2; 8 bases are shared with TRBD1. The V segment lost 1 base and the J segment 4 bases; nucleotides outside the gene matches: 5. The V gene's germline CDR1 is LGHDT and CDR2 YNNKEL (reference sequence). The CDR3 spans 15 residues. CDR3 loop: CASSQGTGRGYGYTF. For the CDR3, the DNA is TGTGCCAGCAGCCAAGGGACAGGGAGGGGCTATGGCTACACCTTC.

This clone was seen a handful of times. The CDR3 sequence is CASSPEGGDQPQHF. CDR3 nucleotide sequence: TGTGCCAGCTCACCGGAAGGGGGCGATCAGCCCCAGCATTTT. This chain connects TRBV18 to TRBJ1-5, with 7 bases fitting TRBD1. Germline V lookup: CDR1 KGHSH, CDR2 LQKENI. The V and J ends lost 3 bases and 5 bases, in that order; junction bases with no gene match: 4. The CDR3 extends over 14 amino acids.

The chain is built from TRBV7-9 and TRBJ1-2; possible D gene TRBD1, 6 bases. CDR3 length: 16 residues. V lost 1 base and J 5 bases, leaving 17 bases between the germline ends. Per germline, CDR1 SEHNR and CDR2 FQNEAQ (reference sequence). The CDR3 protein is CASSLGGTDQGYGYTF. The CDR3 coding sequence is TGTGCCAGCAGCTTAGGGGGGACGGATCAGGGGTATGGCTACACCTTC.

This clone was detected once. The rearrangement links TRBV5-1 to TRBJ1-2; D is unresolved. This CDR3 has 12 residues. Germline CDR1 reads SGHRS; CDR2 reads YFSETQ. Trimming stripped 4 bases from V and 6 bases from J, with 10 bases between. The CDR3 nucleotides read TGCGCCAGCAGCCCTGCGGGGAATGGCTACACCTTC. It encodes CASSPAGNGYTF.

The chain recombines TRBV9 with TRBJ1-5, with TRBD1 identical over 7 bases. CDR3 length: 15 residues. The germline V gene encodes CDR1 SGDLS and CDR2 YYNGEE. V dropped 5 bases and J dropped 6; count of bases not matched to a gene: 11. CDR3 loop: CASSPQAGGGQPQHF. The CDR3 DNA reads as TGTGCCAGCAGTCCCCAGGCAGGGGGAGGTCAGCCCCAGCATTTT.

V usage is TRBV13 and J usage is TRBJ2-5; D is unresolved. The germline CDR1 and CDR2 sequences are PRHDT and FYEKMQ (reference sequence). Trimming took off 5 bases at V and 5 bases at J, with 15 bases between the two ends. The CDR3 extends over 14 amino acids. CDR3 loop: CASSVQTISETQYF. The CDR3 coding sequence is TGTGCCAGCAGCGTACAGACAATATCGGAGACCCAGTACTTC.

This chain links TRBV7-9 with TRBJ2-7; a weak D match, TRBD2 (5 bases). CDR3 length: 12 residues. V gave up 5 bases and J gave up 7 bases, with 12 bases separating them. Germline-derived CDR1 and CDR2 are SEHNR and FQNEAQ (reference sequence). The CDR3 loop reads CASSLGDWEQYF. CDR3 coding DNA: TGTGCCAGCAGCCTCGGGGATTGGGAGCAGTACTTC.

J is TRBJ2-3 and V is TRBV5-1, with 7 bases aligning to TRBD2. Germline CDR1 reads SGHRS; CDR2 reads YFSETQ. CDR3 length: 15 amino acids. V lost 2 bases and J lost 2; bases outside the gene matches: 5. CDR3 DNA sequence: TGCGCCAGCAGCTTCCCCCTAGCGGCCACAGATACGCAGTATTTT. It encodes CASSFPLAATDTQYF. The complete variable domain, with remaining parts taken from reference TRBV5-1 and TRBJ2-3, reads KAGVTQTPRYLIKTRGQQVTLSCSPISGHRSVSWYQQTPGQGLQFLFEYFSETQRNKGNFPGRFSGRQFSNSRSEMNVSTLELGDSALYLCASSFPLAATDTQYFGPGTRLTVL.

This chain uses TRBV5-1 with TRBJ1-6; tentatively, D is TRBD1 (5 bases). The CDR3 extends over 15 amino acids. Germline CDR1 and CDR2: SGHRS and YFSETQ. Trimming took 0 bases from V and 14 from J, leaving 18 bases between them. The CDR3 here is CASSLVGERGVALHF. CDR3 DNA sequence: TGCGCCAGCAGCTTGGTGGGGGAACGGGGGGTGGCCCTCCACTTT.

The J gene is TRBJ1-3, the V gene TRBV30; no clear D. Germline CDR1 GTSNPN, CDR2 SVGIG (reference sequence). V was shortened by 7 bases and J by 0 bases, with 13 bases between the two germline ends. This CDR3 has 14 residues. CDR3 nucleotide sequence: TGTGCCTTGAAGGAGCCCCGCTCTGGAAACACCATATATTTT. Protein sequence: CALKEPRSGNTIYF.

The chain combines TRBV6-1 with TRBJ2-2; D is unclear. Between the trimmed V and J ends, which lost 2 bases and 4 bases, there was a span of 14 bases. Germline V gives CDR1 MNHNS, CDR2 SASEGT. There are 16 residues in the CDR3. The CDR3 DNA is TGTGCCAGCAGTGAATTGCTCTCGCCGCGCACCGGGGAGCTGTTTTTT. Translating gives CASSELLSPRTGELFF.

The chain has TRBV30 and TRBJ1-1, with a weak D call TRBD1 (5 bases). V shed 3 bases and J shed 5 bases, with 16 bases lying between them. CDR1 and CDR2 from the germline V gene are GTSNPN and SVGIG (reference sequence). The CDR3 runs to 14 residues. CDR3 region: CAWSISGGGTEAFF. DNA of the CDR3: TGTGCCTGGAGCATATCTGGGGGAGGGACTGAAGCTTTCTTT.

The V and J genes are TRBV7-9 and TRBJ1-1; 7 bases are shared with TRBD1. This CDR3 is 14 amino acids long. The V and J ends lost 1 base and 4 bases, in that order; junction bases with no gene match: 3. Looked up from germline, CDR1 is SEHNR and CDR2 is FQNEAQ (reference sequence). CDR3 region: CASSLEGARTEAFF. CDR3 DNA: TGTGCCAGCAGCTTAGAGGGGGCTCGCACTGAAGCTTTCTTT.

The chain employs TRBV10-1 and TRBJ2-5; D is undetermined. CDR3 length: 14 amino acids. Germline loops: CDR1 WNHNN, CDR2 SYGVQD (reference sequence). V lost 3 bases to trimming and J lost 1 base, with 9 bases between them. The CDR3 DNA reads TGCGCCAGCAGTGAAGTTGGCTCCCAAGAGACCCAGTACTTC. The encoded protein is CASSEVGSQETQYF.

This clone was recorded once. The chain has TRBV30 and TRBJ1-1, with D tentatively TRBD1 (5 bases). The CDR3 consists of 15 residues. Trimming shortened V by 3 bases and J by 3 bases, and 17 bases separated the two germline ends. CDR1 is GTSNPN, CDR2 SVGIG, per germline (reference sequence). CDR3 protein: CAWSRAYSPYTEAFF. CDR3 bases: TGTGCCTGGAGCAGGGCATACTCTCCGTACACTGAAGCTTTCTTT.

This clone is medium-sized by share. This chain links TRBV14 with TRBJ1-6, with D perhaps TRBD1 (5 bases). Germline assignment: CDR1 SGHDN and CDR2 FVKESK. V was pared by 4 bases and J by 7 bases, with 14 bases between. There are 15 residues in the CDR3. The CDR3 region is CASSLNPGGNSPLHF. The CDR3 DNA follows: TGTGCCAGCAGCCTAAACCCGGGGGGAAATTCACCCCTCCACTTT. The entire variable domain, with the rest obtained from reference TRBV14 and TRBJ1-6, is as follows: EAGVTQFPSHSVIEKGQTVTLRCDPISGHDNLYWYRRVMGKEIKFLLHFVKESKQDESGMPNNRFLAERTGGTYSTLKVQPAELEDSGVYFCASSLNPGGNSPLHFGNGTRLTVT.

The chain combines TRBV21-1 with TRBJ2-1; the table's D call, TRBD1, has no DNA check behind it. TRBV21-1 is termed a pseudogene. The CDR3 covers 17 residues. CDR3 DNA sequence: TGTGCCAGCAGCCTAAACCCGGACACCAGCTCCTACAATGAGCAGTTCTTC. Translated, it gives CASSLNPDTSSYNEQFF.

The chain employs TRBV5-4 and TRBJ2-3, with 7 nucleotides matching TRBD2. CDR3 size: 14 residues. V lost 4 bases and J lost 6; bases outside the gene matches: 8. Per the germline V gene, CDR1 is SGHNT and CDR2 is YYREEE (reference sequence). In nucleotides, the CDR3 is TGTGCCAGCAGCCCAGGTACTAGCGAGGATACGCAGTATTTT. It is translated as CASSPGTSEDTQYF.

This clone was counted between two and nine times. The chain combines TRBV6-2 or TRBV6-3 with TRBJ1-5; D is possibly TRBD1 (6 bases). V was trimmed by 6 bases and J by 6 bases, leaving 18 bases between them. Germline loops: CDR1 MNHEY, CDR2 SVGEGT. CDR3 length equals 15 residues. CDR3 amino acids: CASSDRSRGSQPQHF. In DNA, the CDR3 is TGTGCCAGCAGCGACCGATCGAGGGGGAGTCAGCCCCAGCATTTT.

This sequence joins TRBV30 and TRBJ2-7; D is perhaps TRBD1 (5 bases). The CDR3 is 14 residues long. Germline V CDR1 and CDR2: GTSNPN, SVGIG (reference sequence). V lost 2 bases and J lost 4, with 15 bases in between. CDR3 nucleotide sequence: TGTGCCTGGAGTATAAGGGGCGCGTGGTACGAGCAGTACTTC. Its translation is CAWSIRGAWYEQYF. Drawing the rest from reference TRBV30 and TRBJ2-7, the complete variable domain is SQTIHQWPATLVQPVGSPLSLECTVEGTSNPNLYWYRQAAGRGLQLLFYSVGIGQISSEVPQNLSASRPQDRQFILSSKKLLLSDSGFYLCAWSIRGAWYEQYFGPGTRLTVT.

The CDR3 is CASSGRAGTGSGNTIYF. The CDR3 nucleotides are TGTGCCAGCAGTGGAAGGGCGGGGACCGGCTCTGGAAACACCATATATTTT. This chain connects TRBV6-1 to TRBJ1-3; a possible D gene is TRBD1 (5 bases). This CDR3 spans 17 amino acids. Germline V gene sequence: CDR1 MNHNS, CDR2 SASEGT. Trimming took 4 bases from V and 0 from J, leaving 16 bases between them.

The V call is TRBV5-1, the J call TRBJ2-1, with TRBD2 matching over 7 bases. The V gene end was trimmed by 1 base and the J gene end by 4 bases; junction bases not matched to a gene: 5. CDR1 is SGHRS and CDR2 is YFSETQ in the germline V gene. The length of the CDR3 is 15 residues. CDR3 sequence (DNA): TGCGCCAGCAGCTTGTCTAGCGGAATATACAATGAGCAGTTCTTC. Its protein is CASSLSSGIYNEQFF.

The rearrangement uses TRBV2 and TRBJ1-5, with TRBD1 matching 7 bases. CDR1 is SNHLY and CDR2 is FYNNEI in the germline V gene. This CDR3 is 14 amino acids long. The V segment lost 8 bases and the J segment 6 bases; nucleotides outside the gene matches: 10. CDR3 amino acids: CASHTTGEVQPQHF. The CDR3 coding sequence is TGTGCCAGCCACACCACAGGGGAAGTTCAGCCCCAGCATTTT.

The chain is built from TRBV7-9 and TRBJ2-7; TRBD1 might be the D (7 bases). V gave up 5 bases and J gave up 0 bases, with 17 bases separating them. This CDR3 is built from 16 residues. Per the germline V gene, CDR1 is SEHNR and CDR2 is FQNEAQ (reference sequence). Here the CDR3 reads CASSPPNRGGSYEQYF. CDR3 in DNA: TGTGCCAGCAGCCCACCCAACAGGGGAGGCTCCTACGAGCAGTACTTC.

DNA for the CDR3: TGCAGCGTTGAAGCTGGCGGGGACCCCTACGAGCAGTACTTC. As protein: CSVEAGGDPYEQYF. The rearrangement joins TRBV29-1 to TRBJ2-7, with D perhaps matching TRBD2 (6 bases). Germline CDR1 SQVTM, CDR2 ANQGSEA. V lost 1 base, J lost 2 bases, and 12 bases lay in between. The CDR3 runs to 14 residues.

This sequence joins TRBV9 and TRBJ2-5; 8 bases map to TRBD2. After removal of 3 bases from V and 9 bases from J, the junction contained 13 bases not matched to a gene. Germline-derived CDR1 and CDR2 are SGDLS and YYNGEE. CDR3 length: 15 residues. The CDR3 is CASSEGAGGPHAQYF. CDR3 bases: TGTGCCAGCAGCGAGGGTGCGGGGGGCCCCCACGCCCAGTACTTC. The variable domain in full, with the rest retrieved from reference TRBV9 and TRBJ2-5, is DSGVTQTPKHLITATGQRVTLRCSPRSGDLSVYWYQQSLDQGLQFLIQYYNGEERAKGNILERFSAQQFPDLHSELNLSSLELGDSALYFCASSEGAGGPHAQYFGPGTRLLVL.

The rearrangement links TRBV11-2 to TRBJ2-3, with 9 bases that match TRBD2. The CDR3 is made up of 16 amino acids. The trim removed 1 base at V and 3 bases at J, leaving 5 bases unmatched. Germline loops: CDR1 SGHAT, CDR2 FQNNGV. Written as DNA, the CDR3 is TGTGCCAGCAGCTTAGGCGGGCGGGGGGGTACAGATACGCAGTATTTT. It specifies CASSLGGRGGTDTQYF.

The chain couples TRBV12-5 to TRBJ2-4; 11 positions match TRBD1. Germline CDR1 and CDR2: LGHNT and FRNRAP. V trimming: 5 bases; J trimming: 9 bases; junction bases outside the gene matches: 3. The CDR3 has 13 amino acids. CDR3 amino acids: CASGQGQGGIQYF. CDR3 bases: TGTGCTAGTGGTCAGGGACAGGGGGGCATTCAGTACTTC.

About this clone itself: Within the sample, other DNA sequences also encode this same CDR3. The chain carries TRBV7-3 and TRBJ2-2; 11 nucleotides align to TRBD2. Germline assignment: CDR1 SGHTA and CDR2 FQGTGA. The CDR3 is 15 residues long. V was pared by 5 bases and J by 3 bases, with 2 bases of the junction left unmatched. The CDR3 DNA is TGTGCCAGCAGCCTACTAGCGGGGGACACCGGGGAGCTGTTTTTT. Translation: CASSLLAGDTGELFF.

The chain links TRBV19 to TRBJ2-1; TRBD2 might be the D (7 bases). The V end lost 5 bases, the J end lost 9 bases, and 17 bases lay between the germline ends. Germline lookup yields CDR1 LNHDA and CDR2 SQIVND (reference sequence). The CDR3 is 14 residues long. CDR3 coding DNA: TGTGCCAGTAGTCGAGAGGGGGGGCTAGTTGAGCAGTTCTTC. Translating it yields CASSREGGLVEQFF.

The CDR3 sequence: CASTTGGFNTGELFF. The CDR3 coding sequence is TGTGCCAGCACCACAGGGGGGTTCAACACCGGGGAGCTGTTTTTT. The chain combines TRBV7-9 with TRBJ2-2; 8 bases agree with TRBD1. Germline V gene sequence: CDR1 SEHNR, CDR2 FQNEAQ (reference sequence). The V and J ends lost 7 bases and 2 bases, in that order; junction bases with no gene match: 6. The CDR3 has 15 residues.